This note documents a single T cell receptor beta chain sequence. No antigen is known for it. Per individual sample, eight separate reactions were used to make cDNA. TCRdb reanalyzed the 5' RACE reads, giving one entry per CDR3 protein sequence and no DNA. This listing includes 190,000 or so distinct CDR3 sequences. This record belongs to a study of monozygotic twins with inflammatory bowel disease. Findings and limits, study-wide: TCRbeta diversity (inverse Simpson) was lower in IBD patients than in healthy co-twins. Distinction of different T cell subtypes was not possible.

Per germline, CDR1 SGHRS and CDR2 YFSETQ. CDR3 length equals 16 residues. Investigators extracted total RNA from whole blood and did not sort T cells. Sequenced material: blood. The TCR sequence derives from a human donor with ulcerative colitis or Crohn's disease, or a healthy co-twin of an affected twin (not recorded which). V usage is TRBV5-1 and J usage is TRBJ2-5; there is no DNA to check the TCRdb D call of TRBD1. CDR3 sequence reads: CASSLGVRRQGETQYF. The full variable domain, its missing parts supplied by reference TRBV5-1 and TRBJ2-5, is KAGVTQTPRYLIKTRGQQVTLSCSPISGHRSVSWYQQTPGQGLQFLFEYFSETQRNKGNFPGRFSGRQFSNSRSEMNVSTLELGDSALYLCASSLGVRRQGETQYFGPGTRLLVL.